This T cell receptor (beta chain) was identified during a study of blood T cell repertoires in COVID-19 (TCRdb year 2020). A note on the overall study: Collaborator samples came from the United States, Italy and Spain and covered acute and convalescent phases of COVID-19. The prospective study material was composed of cDNA or gDNA derived from T cells, B-cell-depleted T cells, or PBMCs. Deeply sampled blood TCRbeta repertoires from subjects exposed to, actively infected with, or recovered from COVID-19 were included in the dataset. The repertoires were released in a freely available public database intended as a resource for research on the immune response to SARS-CoV-2. The samples were drawn from two sources: the first 160 participants of the ongoing ImmuneRACE study, and 1,000 to 1,500 subjects contributed by 6 global collaborators. Sample metadata almost always included a de-identified subject ID, COVID-19 status, age in years and sex. Where available, HLA class I and class II types were obtained from metadata supplied by the sample provider rather than from assay-based typing.

Beyond this particular receptor, the publication reports: Clinical and demographic metadata were provided uncurated, with the amount varying by source and participant.

CDR1 KGHSH and CDR2 LQKENI were looked up in the germline V gene. The V end loses 2 bases and the J end loses 5 bases, and a stretch of 10 bases separates them. The CDR3 contains 14 residues, cysteine and phenylalanine counted. The DNA shown is the 42-base CDR3, in frame from base 1. Samples from volunteer blood donors who had recovered from COVID-19 were contributed by a second Seattle source. The collaborating institutions used their own protocols to collect whole blood in K2EDTA tubes. For TCRbeta analysis, collaborators shipped samples as frozen whole blood, isolated PBMCs, or DNA extracted from either of those sample types. TCRbeta CDR3 regions were amplified from genomic DNA using the immunoSEQ Assay, a bias-controlled multiplex PCR. For the original study's pipeline: Within the assay, amplification of reference gene primers was used to estimate how many nucleated cells each sample contained. To quantify the absolute abundance of each unique TCRbeta CDR3 rearrangement, sequence reads were collapsed and filtered. Productive Simpson clonality was computed per sample as the square root of Simpson's diversity index over productive rearrangements. TCRdb obtained this table from immuneACCESS and retained in-frame rearrangements with V and J assigned. These tables miss some clones; where compared with another copy, unresolved V genes account for less than half of the shortfall, and the remainder is unexplained. V, J and clone size are taken as reported in that table, and D and trimming were inferred from the DNA itself. The sample includes under 150,000 clones, with around nine tenths observed a single time. Less than 8.5% of the sample goes to the ten largest clones.

A note on this clone: Its antigen is not yet known. Within one base of it there is no much larger clone, and no base qualities were kept.

The sequencing sample was made of peripheral blood. The receptor was derived from a woman in her 70s who had recovered from COVID-19. In this chain, TRBV18 is recombined with TRBJ2-4; the D gene lacks a confident call. The CDR3 protein sequence reads: CASSPYPRENIQYF. The sequenced DNA: TGTGCCAGCTCACCATACCCCCGGGAAAACATTCAGTACTTC.